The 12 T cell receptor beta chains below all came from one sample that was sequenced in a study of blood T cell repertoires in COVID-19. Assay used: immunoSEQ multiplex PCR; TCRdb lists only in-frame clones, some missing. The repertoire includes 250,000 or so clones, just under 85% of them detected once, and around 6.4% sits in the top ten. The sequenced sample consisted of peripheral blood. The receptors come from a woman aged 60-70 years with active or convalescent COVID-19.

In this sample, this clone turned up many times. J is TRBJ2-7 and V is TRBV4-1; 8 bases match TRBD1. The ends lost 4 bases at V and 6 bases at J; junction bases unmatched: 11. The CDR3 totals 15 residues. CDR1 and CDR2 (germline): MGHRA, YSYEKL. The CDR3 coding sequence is TGCGCCAGCAGCCGCCAAGGGACAGGCCGAGGCGAGCAGTACTTC. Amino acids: CASSRQGTGRGEQYF.

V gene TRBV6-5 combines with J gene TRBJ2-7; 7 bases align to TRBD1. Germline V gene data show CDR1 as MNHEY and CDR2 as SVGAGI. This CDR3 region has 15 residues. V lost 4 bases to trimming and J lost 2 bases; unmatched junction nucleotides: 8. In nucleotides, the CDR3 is TGTGCCAGCAGTTTACTCCGGGACAGAACCTACGAGCAGTACTTC. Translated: CASSLLRDRTYEQYF.

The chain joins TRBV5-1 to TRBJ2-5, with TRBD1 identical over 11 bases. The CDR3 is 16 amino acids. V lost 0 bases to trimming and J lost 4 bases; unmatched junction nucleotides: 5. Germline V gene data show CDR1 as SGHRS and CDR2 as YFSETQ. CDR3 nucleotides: TGCGCCAGCAGCTTGGCCGGGACAGGGGGTCGAGAGACCCAGTACTTC. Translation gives CASSLAGTGGRETQYF.

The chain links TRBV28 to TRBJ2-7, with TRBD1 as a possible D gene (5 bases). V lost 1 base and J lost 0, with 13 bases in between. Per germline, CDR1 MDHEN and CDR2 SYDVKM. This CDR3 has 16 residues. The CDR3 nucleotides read TGTGCCAGCAGTTTATCCCCTCGACAGAGCTCCTACGAGCAGTACGTC. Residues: CASSLSPRQSSYEQYV.

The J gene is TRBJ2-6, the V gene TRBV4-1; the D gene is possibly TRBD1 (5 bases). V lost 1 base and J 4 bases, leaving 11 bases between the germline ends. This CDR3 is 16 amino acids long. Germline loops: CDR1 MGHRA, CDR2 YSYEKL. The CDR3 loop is CASSQVLGVGANVLTF. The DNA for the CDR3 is TGCGCCAGCAGCCAAGTGTTAGGGGTCGGGGCCAACGTCCTGACTTTC.

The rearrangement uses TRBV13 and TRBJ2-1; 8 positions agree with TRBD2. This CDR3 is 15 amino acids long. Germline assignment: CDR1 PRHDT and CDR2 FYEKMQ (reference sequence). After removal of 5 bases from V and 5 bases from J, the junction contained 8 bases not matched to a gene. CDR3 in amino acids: CASSLLSGEHNEQFF. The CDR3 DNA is TGTGCCAGCAGCCTACTTAGCGGGGAACACAATGAGCAGTTCTTC.

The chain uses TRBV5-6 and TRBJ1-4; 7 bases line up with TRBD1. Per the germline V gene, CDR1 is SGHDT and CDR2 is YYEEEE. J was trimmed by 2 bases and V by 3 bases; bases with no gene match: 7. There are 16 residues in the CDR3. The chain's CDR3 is CASSYTQGSTNEKLFF. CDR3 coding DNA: TGTGCCAGCAGCTATACACAGGGGTCCACTAATGAAAAACTGTTTTTT.

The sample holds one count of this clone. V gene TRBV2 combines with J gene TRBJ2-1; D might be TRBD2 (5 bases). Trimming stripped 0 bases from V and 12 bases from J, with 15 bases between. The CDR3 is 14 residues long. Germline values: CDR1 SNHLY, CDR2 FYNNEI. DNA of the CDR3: TGTGCCAGCAGTGAAGCGCTCATGGGGAGTTTGCAGTTCTTC. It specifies CASSEALMGSLQFF.

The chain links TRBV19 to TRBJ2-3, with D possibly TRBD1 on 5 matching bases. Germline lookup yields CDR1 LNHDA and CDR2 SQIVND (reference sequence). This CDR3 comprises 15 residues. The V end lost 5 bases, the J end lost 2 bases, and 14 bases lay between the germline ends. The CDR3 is CASSLRGADTDTQYF. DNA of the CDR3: TGTGCCAGTAGTTTAAGGGGCGCCGACACAGATACGCAGTATTTT.

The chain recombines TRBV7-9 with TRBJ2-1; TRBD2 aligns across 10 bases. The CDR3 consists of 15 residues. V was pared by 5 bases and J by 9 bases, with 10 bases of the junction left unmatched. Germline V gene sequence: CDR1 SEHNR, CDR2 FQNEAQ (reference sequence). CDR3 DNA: TGTGCCAGCAGCCCCTCTAGCGGGGGCCCCGGTGAGCAGTTCTTC. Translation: CASSPSSGGPGEQFF.

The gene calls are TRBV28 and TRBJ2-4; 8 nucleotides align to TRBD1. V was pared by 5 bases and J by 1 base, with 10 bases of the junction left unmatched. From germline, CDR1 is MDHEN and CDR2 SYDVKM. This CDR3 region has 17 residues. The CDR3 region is CASSKTTGAWAKNIQYF. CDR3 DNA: TGTGCCAGCAGTAAGACGACAGGGGCTTGGGCCAAAAACATTCAGTACTTC. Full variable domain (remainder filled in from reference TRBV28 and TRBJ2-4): DVKVTQSSRYLVKRTGEKVFLECVQDMDHENMFWYRQDPGLGLRLIYFSYDVKMKEKGDIPEGYSVSREKKERFSLILESASTNQTSMYLCASSKTTGAWAKNIQYFGAGTRLSVL.

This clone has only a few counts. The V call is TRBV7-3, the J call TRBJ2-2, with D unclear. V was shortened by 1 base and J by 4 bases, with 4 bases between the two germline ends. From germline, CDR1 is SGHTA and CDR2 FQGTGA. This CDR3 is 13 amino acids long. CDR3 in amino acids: CASSLIRTGELFF. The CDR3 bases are TGTGCCAGCAGCTTAATTCGCACCGGGGAGCTGTTTTTT.